Below, 7 T cell receptor beta chains from the same sample are listed, as sequenced in a study of regulatory T cells in long-lasting Graves disease. The time point: newly diagnosed GD, antithyroid drugs for less than 3 months. RNA isolated from PBMCs was used to make the TCR library. Library construction for TCR beta used iRepertoire HTBI primers and Arm-PCR of CDR3 regions. MiXCR was run by TCRdb on the multiplex PCR reads, yielding one entry per CDR3 protein. The sample has around 330,000 distinct CDR3 sequences; about 20% are singletons. The material sequenced was peripheral blood mononuclear cells (PBMCs), taken at new diagnosis, from a patient treated with antithyroid drugs. These receptors all come from a female donor with Graves disease.

This clonotype was counted many times. The CDR3 region has the DNA TGTGCCAGCAGGACGGGGGCTAGCGGGAGACGATTCACCGGGGAGCTGTTTTTT. It codes for CASRTGASGRRFTGELFF. The chain links TRBV2 to TRBJ2-2, with 10 bases identical to TRBD2. There are 18 residues in the CDR3. V lost 6 bases to trimming and J lost 4 bases; unmatched junction nucleotides: 14. Germline CDR1 SNHLY, CDR2 FYNNEI.

Many counts were recorded for this clonotype. The genes are TRBV7-9 and TRBJ1-6; tentative D call: TRBD1 (6 bases). CDR3 length: 14 residues. Germline assignment: CDR1 SEHNR and CDR2 FQNEAQ (reference sequence). Deletions cut 5 bases from V and 9 bases from J, with 14 bases between. The chain's CDR3 is CASSIQGTGSPLHF. CDR3 DNA sequence: TGTGCCAGCAGCATACAGGGTACCGGTTCACCCCTCCACTTT.

The chain carries TRBV20-1 and TRBJ1-5; D gene ambiguous. Trimming left V 1 base short and J 6 bases short, with 13 bases between. CDR3 length: 14 amino acids. Per germline, CDR1 DFQATT and CDR2 SNEGSKA (reference sequence). The CDR3 nucleotides are TGCAGTGCTAGAGCTGCAGGATATTTTCAGCCCCAGCATTTT. As protein: CSARAAGYFQPQHF.

The chain recombines TRBV28 with TRBJ2-4, with D perhaps TRBD2 (6 bases). Trimming took off 3 bases at V and 0 bases at J, with 15 bases between the two ends. Germline V gene sequence: CDR1 MDHEN, CDR2 SYDVKM. The CDR3 has 17 amino acids. The CDR3 DNA reads as TGTGCCAGCAGTTTTCCCACCGGGGGTGGAGCCAAAAACATTCAGTACTTC. Amino acid sequence: CASSFPTGGGAKNIQYF.

In this sample, this clonotype turned up a few times. The rearrangement joins TRBV5-1 to TRBJ2-2; 10 positions agree with TRBD2. Unmatched junction bases numbered 8, after V lost 0 bases and J lost 6 bases. This CDR3 has 17 residues. Germline values: CDR1 SGHRS, CDR2 YFSETQ. The CDR3 DNA reads TGCGCCAGCAGCTTGGGGCGTACTAGCGGGATCTCCGGGGAGCTGTTTTTT. Encoded protein: CASSLGRTSGISGELFF. The full variable domain, rest sourced from reference TRBV5-1 and TRBJ2-2, is KAGVTQTPRYLIKTRGQQVTLSCSPISGHRSVSWYQQTPGQGLQFLFEYFSETQRNKGNFPGRFSGRQFSNSRSEMNVSTLELGDSALYLCASSLGRTSGISGELFFGEGSRLTVL.

This clonotype came up many times. The chain joins TRBV5-1 to TRBJ1-5; unclear D gene. CDR1 is SGHRS and CDR2 is YFSETQ in the germline V gene. V lost 0 bases, J lost 6 bases, and 13 bases lay in between. The CDR3 sequence is 15 residues long. The CDR3, as DNA: TGCGCCAGCAGCTTGGAGCCCCAACAAGGTCAGCCCCAGCATTTT. The encoded protein is CASSLEPQQGQPQHF. The full variable domain, its missing parts supplied by reference TRBV5-1 and TRBJ1-5, is KAGVTQTPRYLIKTRGQQVTLSCSPISGHRSVSWYQQTPGQGLQFLFEYFSETQRNKGNFPGRFSGRQFSNSRSEMNVSTLELGDSALYLCASSLEPQQGQPQHFGDGTRLSIL.

The V call is TRBV5-1, the J call TRBJ2-7, with 7 bases lining up with TRBD2. The CDR3 extends over 17 amino acids. Germline V gene data show CDR1 as SGHRS and CDR2 as YFSETQ. V shed 6 bases, J shed 7 bases, and the junction held 22 bases outside the gene matches. CDR3 DNA sequence: TGCGCCAGCACAAAAGGGCTAGCGGCTCTCGGGGGTCTGGAGCAGTACTTC. It specifies CASTKGLAALGGLEQYF.